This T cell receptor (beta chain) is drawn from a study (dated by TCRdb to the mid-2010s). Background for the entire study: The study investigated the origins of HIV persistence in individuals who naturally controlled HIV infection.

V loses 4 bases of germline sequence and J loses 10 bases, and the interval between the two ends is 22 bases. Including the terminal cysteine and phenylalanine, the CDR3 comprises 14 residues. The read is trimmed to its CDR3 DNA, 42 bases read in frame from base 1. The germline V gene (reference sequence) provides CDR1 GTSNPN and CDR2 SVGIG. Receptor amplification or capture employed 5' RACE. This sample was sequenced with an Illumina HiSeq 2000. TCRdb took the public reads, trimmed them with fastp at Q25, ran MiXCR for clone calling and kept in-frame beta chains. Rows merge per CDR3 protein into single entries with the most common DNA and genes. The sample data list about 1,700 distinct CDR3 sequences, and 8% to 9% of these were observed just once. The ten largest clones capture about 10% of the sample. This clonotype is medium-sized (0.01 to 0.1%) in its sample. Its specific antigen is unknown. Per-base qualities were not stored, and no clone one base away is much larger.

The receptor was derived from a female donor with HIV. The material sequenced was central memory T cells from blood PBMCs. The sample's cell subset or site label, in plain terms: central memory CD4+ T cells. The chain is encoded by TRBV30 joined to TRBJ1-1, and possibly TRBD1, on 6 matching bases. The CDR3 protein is CAWKSTGFASGAFF. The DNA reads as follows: TGTGCCTGGAAGTCGACAGGCTTCGCGTCTGGAGCTTTCTTT. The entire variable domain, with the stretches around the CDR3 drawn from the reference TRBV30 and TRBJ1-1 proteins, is SQTIHQWPATLVQPVGSPLSLECTVEGTSNPNLYWYRQAAGRGLQLLFYSVGIGQISSEVPQNLSASRPQDRQFILSSKKLLLSDSGFYLCAWKSTGFASGAFFGQGTRLTVV.